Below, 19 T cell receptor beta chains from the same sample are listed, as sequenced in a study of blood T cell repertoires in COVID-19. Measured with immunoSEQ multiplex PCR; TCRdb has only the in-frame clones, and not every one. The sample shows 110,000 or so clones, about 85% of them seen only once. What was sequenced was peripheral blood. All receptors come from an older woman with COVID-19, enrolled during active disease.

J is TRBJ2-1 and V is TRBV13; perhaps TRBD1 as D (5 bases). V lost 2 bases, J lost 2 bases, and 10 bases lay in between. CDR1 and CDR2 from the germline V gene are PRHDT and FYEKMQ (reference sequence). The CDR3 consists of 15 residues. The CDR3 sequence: CASSLSPGPYNEQFF. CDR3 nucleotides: TGTGCCAGCAGCTTATCACCAGGGCCCTACAATGAGCAGTTCTTC.

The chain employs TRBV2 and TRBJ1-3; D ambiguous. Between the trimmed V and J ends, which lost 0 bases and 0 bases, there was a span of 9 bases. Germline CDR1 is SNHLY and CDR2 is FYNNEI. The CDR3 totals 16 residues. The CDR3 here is CASSEASAASGNTIYF. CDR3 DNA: TGTGCCAGCAGTGAAGCGTCCGCGGCCTCTGGAAACACCATATATTTT.

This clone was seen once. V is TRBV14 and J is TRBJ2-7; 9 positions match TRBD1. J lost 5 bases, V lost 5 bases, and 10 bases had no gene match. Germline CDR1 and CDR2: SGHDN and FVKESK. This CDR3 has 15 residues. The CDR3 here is CASSTQGARMNEQYF. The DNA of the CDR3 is TGTGCCAGCAGCACACAGGGGGCGAGAATGAACGAGCAGTACTTC.

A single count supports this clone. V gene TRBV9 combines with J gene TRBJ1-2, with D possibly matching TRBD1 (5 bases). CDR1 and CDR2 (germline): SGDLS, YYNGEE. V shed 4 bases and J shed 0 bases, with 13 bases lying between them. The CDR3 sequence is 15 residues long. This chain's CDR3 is CASSPSGGANYGYTF. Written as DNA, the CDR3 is TGTGCCAGCAGCCCCTCCGGGGGAGCTAACTATGGCTACACCTTC.

The CDR3 reads CASSFGGANEQFF. The CDR3 nucleotides are TGTGCCAGCAGTTTTGGAGGGGCCAATGAGCAGTTCTTC. The chain is built from TRBV27 and TRBJ2-1, with a weak D call TRBD2 (6 bases). There are 13 residues in the CDR3. The germline V gene has CDR1 MNHEY and CDR2 SMNVEV (reference sequence). V lost 3 bases and J lost 6, with 9 bases in between.

The CDR3 DNA reads as TGTGCCAGCAGCTTAGAGCCTCAGGGGGGTGAGCAGTTCTTC. Amino acid sequence: CASSLEPQGGEQFF. This sequence joins TRBV11-3 and TRBJ2-1; D may be TRBD1 (7 bases). Trimming took 0 bases from V and 9 from J, leaving 12 bases between them. In germline, CDR1 is SGHNT, CDR2 YENEEA. This CDR3 has 14 amino acids.

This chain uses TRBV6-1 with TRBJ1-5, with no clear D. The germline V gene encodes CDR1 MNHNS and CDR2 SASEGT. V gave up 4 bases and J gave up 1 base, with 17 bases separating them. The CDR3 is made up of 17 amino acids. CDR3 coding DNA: TGTGCCAGCAGTGTCCTCGGTACCGGGGAAAGCAATCAGCCCCAGCATTTT. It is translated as CASSVLGTGESNQPQHF.

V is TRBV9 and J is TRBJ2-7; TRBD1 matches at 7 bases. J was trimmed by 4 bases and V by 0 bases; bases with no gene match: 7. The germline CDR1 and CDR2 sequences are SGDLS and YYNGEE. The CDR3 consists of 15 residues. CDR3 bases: TGTGCCAGCAGCGTAGGGCTTACAGGGGAGTACGAGCAGTACTTC. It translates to CASSVGLTGEYEQYF. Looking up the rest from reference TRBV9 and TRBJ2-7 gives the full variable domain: DSGVTQTPKHLITATGQRVTLRCSPRSGDLSVYWYQQSLDQGLQFLIQYYNGEERAKGNILERFSAQQFPDLHSELNLSSLELGDSALYFCASSVGLTGEYEQYFGPGTRLTVT.

The DNA of the CDR3 is TGTGCCAGCAGCCTAACACCTGCGGTGGGTGAAAAACTGTTTTTT. Its protein product is CASSLTPAVGEKLFF. This chain joins TRBV9 and TRBJ1-4; the D is unclear. This CDR3 is built from 15 residues. Trimming stripped 4 bases from V and 7 bases from J, with 17 bases between. CDR1 is SGDLS, CDR2 YYNGEE, per germline.

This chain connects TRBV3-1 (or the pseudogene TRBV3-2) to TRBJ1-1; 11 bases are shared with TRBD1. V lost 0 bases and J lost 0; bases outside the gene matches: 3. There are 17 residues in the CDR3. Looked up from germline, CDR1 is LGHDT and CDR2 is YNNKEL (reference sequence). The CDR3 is CASSQDWTGGLNTEAFF. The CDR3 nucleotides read TGTGCCAGCAGCCAAGACTGGACAGGGGGCTTGAACACTGAAGCTTTCTTT.

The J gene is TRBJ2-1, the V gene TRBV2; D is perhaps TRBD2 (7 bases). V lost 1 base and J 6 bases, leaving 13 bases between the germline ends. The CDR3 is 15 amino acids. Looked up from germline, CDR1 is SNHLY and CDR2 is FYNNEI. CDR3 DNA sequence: TGTGCCAGCAGTGAAGGGGGGGGCTCAGCCAATGAGCAGTTCTTC. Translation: CASSEGGGSANEQFF.

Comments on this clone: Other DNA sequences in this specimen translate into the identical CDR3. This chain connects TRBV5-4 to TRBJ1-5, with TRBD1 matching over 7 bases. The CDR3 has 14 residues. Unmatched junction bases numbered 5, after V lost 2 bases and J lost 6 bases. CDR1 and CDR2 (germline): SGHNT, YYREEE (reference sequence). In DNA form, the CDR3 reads TGTGCCAGCAGCTTAGACAGGGTCGGTCAGCCCCAGCATTTT. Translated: CASSLDRVGQPQHF.

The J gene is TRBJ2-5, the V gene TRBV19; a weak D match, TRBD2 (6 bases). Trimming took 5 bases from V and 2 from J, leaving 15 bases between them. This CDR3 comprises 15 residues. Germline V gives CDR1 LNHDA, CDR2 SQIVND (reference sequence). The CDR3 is CASSPMGLRQETQYF. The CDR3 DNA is TGTGCCAGTAGTCCCATGGGACTGAGGCAAGAGACCCAGTACTTC.

The CDR3 DNA reads as TGCGCCAGCAGCCAAGGGGACAGGGCGTATGGCTACACCTTC. It codes for CASSQGDRAYGYTF. The V and J genes are TRBV4-1 and TRBJ1-2; TRBD1 matches at 9 bases. With V trimmed by 1 base and J by 5 bases, 2 bases remained unmatched. This CDR3 is built from 14 residues. Germline V gene sequence: CDR1 MGHRA, CDR2 YSYEKL.

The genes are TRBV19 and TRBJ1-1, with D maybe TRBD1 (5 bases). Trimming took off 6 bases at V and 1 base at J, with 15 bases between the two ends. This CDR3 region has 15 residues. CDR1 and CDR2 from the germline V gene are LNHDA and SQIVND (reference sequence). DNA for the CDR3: TGTGCCAGTAGGAACTCTCAAGGGGCGAACACTGAAGCTTTCTTT. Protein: CASRNSQGANTEAFF. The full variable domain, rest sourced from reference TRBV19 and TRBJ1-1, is DGGITQSPKYLFRKEGQNVTLSCEQNLNHDAMYWYRQDPGQGLRLIYYSQIVNDFQKGDIAEGYSVSREKKESFPLTVTSAQKNPTAFYLCASRNSQGANTEAFFGQGTRLTVV.

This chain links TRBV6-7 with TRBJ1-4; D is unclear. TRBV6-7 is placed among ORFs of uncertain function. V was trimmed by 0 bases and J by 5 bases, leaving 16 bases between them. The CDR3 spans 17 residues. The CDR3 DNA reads TGTGCCAGCAGTTACTCGATAGTGGATTTGAGGAATGAAAAACTGTTTTTT. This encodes CASSYSIVDLRNEKLFF.

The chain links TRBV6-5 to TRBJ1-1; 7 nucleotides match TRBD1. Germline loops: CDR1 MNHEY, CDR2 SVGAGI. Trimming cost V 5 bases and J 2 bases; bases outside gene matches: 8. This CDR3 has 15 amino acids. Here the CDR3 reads CASSPRDRVNTEAFF. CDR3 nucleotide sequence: TGTGCCAGCAGTCCCCGCGACAGGGTAAACACTGAAGCTTTCTTT.

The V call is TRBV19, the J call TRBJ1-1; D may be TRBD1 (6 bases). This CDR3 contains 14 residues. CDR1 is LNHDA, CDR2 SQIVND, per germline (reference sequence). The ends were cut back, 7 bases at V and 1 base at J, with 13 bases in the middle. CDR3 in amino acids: CASTRNRENTEAFF. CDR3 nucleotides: TGTGCCAGTACTAGAAACAGGGAGAACACTGAAGCTTTCTTT.

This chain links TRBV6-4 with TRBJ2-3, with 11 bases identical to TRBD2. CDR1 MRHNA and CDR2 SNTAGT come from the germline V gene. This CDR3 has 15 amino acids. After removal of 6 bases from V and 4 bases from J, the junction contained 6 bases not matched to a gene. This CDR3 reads CASSFTSGGPDTQYF. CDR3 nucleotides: TGTGCCAGCAGCTTCACTAGCGGGGGACCAGATACGCAGTATTTT.